The rows below give T cell receptor beta chains drawn from one sample of a study of T cells in Graves' hyperthyroidism and ophthalmopathy. TCRdb redid the calling of the multiplex PCR reads with MiXCR, one entry per CDR3 protein. The sample includes 130,000 or so distinct CDR3 sequences, about 20% of them seen just once. Sequencing was performed on blood. The receptors were sampled from a woman between 45 and 60 years old with Graves' hyperthyroidism that later progressed to Graves' ophthalmopathy. Both conserved end residues are trimmed from each CDR3. Fields, in order: J gene, V gene, CDR3 protein.

TRBJ2-3 | TRBV7-3 | ASSSPGLATDTQY
TRBJ2-3 | TRBV29-1 | SVEGLAGGLVDTQY
TRBJ2-7 | TRBV10-2 | ASSESTVLRNEQY
TRBJ1-2 | TRBV13 | ASSLGTANHGYT
TRBJ1-2 | TRBV4-2 | ASSQDEFGQAGIHYGYT
TRBJ1-2 | TRBV24-1 | ATSPGAYGYT
TRBJ1-2 | TRBV30 | AWSVDRGLYRYGYT
TRBJ2-2 | TRBV29-1 | SVVMGHTGELF
TRBJ2-7 | TRBV5-1 | ASSLEAGLGEQY
TRBJ2-3 | TRBV11-2 | ASSLRGILGDTQY
TRBJ2-5 | TRBV20-1 | SARGRGGRETQY
TRBJ1-1 | TRBV10-3 | AISDPAANTEAF
TRBJ2-2 | TRBV10-3 | AIRGGQGGRTGELF
TRBJ2-7 | TRBV3-1 | ASSREPYEQY
TRBJ1-4 | TRBV7-9 | ASSYGTAEKLF
TRBJ2-3 | TRBV6-1 | ASTGGAGFTDTQY
TRBJ1-5 | TRBV7-8 | ASSPAEGRRNQPQH
TRBJ2-3 | TRBV19 | ASSILGAGDGTQY
TRBJ2-1 | TRBV5-1 | ASSLARGLVTYNEQF
TRBJ2-7 | TRBV28 | ASRVTGGSYEQY
TRBJ2-3 | TRBV2 | ASSRLAVTDTQY
TRBJ1-2 | TRBV6-1 | ASSKAGGANDYT
TRBJ2-7 | TRBV29-1 | SVEDPTGKYEQY
TRBJ1-6 | TRBV5-1 | ASSLVTGGNSPLH
TRBJ2-7 | TRBV5-5 | ASSSRTGEQY
TRBJ2-6 | TRBV7-9 | ASSLWGAGANVLT
TRBJ2-1 | TRBV14 | ASSHRLAGPGGVNEQF
TRBJ1-6 | TRBV13 | ASSLVQGGSPLH
TRBJ1-1 | TRBV27 | ASRTGAAEAF
TRBJ1-1 | TRBV5-5 | ASFASNTEAF
TRBJ1-1 | TRBV2 | ASSEGGNTEAF
TRBJ1-5 | TRBV10-2 | ASSPLDRGQPQH
TRBJ2-7 | TRBV11-2 | ASSLTGGGYEQY
TRBJ1-1 | TRBV19 | ASSKQGLGNTEAF
TRBJ2-2 | TRBV5-1 | ASSPTGQGAAGELF
TRBJ1-1 | TRBV4-1 | ASRTEGWTEAF
TRBJ2-7 | TRBV6-1 | ASAQGVSNEQY
TRBJ1-5 | TRBV29-1 | SVGQGVSQPRH
TRBJ2-1 | TRBV20-1 | SARGLAGNEQF
TRBJ1-4 | TRBV20-1 | SARAGPVNEKLF